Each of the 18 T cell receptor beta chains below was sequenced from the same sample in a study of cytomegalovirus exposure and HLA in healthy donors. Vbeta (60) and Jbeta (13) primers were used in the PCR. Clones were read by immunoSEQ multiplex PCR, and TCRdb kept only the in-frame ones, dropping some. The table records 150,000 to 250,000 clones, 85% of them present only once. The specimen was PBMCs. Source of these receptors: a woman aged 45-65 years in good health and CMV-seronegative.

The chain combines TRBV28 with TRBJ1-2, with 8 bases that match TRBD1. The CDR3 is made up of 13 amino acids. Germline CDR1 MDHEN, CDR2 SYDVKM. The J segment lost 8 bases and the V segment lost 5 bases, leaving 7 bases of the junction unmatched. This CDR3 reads CASSPDRVGGYTF. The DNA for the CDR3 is TGTGCCAGCAGTCCGGACAGGGTCGGAGGCTACACCTTC.

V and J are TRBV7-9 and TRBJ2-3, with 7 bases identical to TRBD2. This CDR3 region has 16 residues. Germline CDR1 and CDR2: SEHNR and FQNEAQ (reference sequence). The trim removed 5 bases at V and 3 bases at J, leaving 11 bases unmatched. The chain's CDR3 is CASSHRKRGRTDTQYF. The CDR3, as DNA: TGTGCCAGCAGCCATCGGAAGCGGGGAAGGACAGATACGCAGTATTTT.

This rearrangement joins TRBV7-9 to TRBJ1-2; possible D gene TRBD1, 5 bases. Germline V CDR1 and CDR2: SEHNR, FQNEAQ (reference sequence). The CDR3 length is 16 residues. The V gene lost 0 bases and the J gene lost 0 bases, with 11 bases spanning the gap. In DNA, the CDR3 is TGTGCCAGCAGCTTAGCGTGGCAGGACACTAACTATGGCTACACCTTC. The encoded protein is CASSLAWQDTNYGYTF. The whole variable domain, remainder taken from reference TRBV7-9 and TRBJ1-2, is DTGVSQNPRHKITKRGQNVTFRCDPISEHNRLYWYRQTLGQGPEFLTYFQNEAQLEKSRLLSDRFSAERPKGSFSTLEIQRTEQGDSAMYLCASSLAWQDTNYGYTFGSGTRLTVV.

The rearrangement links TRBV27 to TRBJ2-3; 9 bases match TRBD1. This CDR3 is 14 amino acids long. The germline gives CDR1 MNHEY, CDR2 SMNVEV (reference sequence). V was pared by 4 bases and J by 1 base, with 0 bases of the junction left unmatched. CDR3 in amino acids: CASSWDRGTDTQYF. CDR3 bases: TGTGCCAGCAGTTGGGACAGGGGCACAGATACGCAGTATTTT.

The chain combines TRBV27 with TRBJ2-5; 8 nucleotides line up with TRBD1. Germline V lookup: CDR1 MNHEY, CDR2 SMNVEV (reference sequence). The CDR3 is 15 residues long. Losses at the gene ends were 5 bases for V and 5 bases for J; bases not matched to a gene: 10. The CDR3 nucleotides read TGTGCCAGCAGTCCAGACAGGGGTGACGAGGAGACCCAGTACTTC. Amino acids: CASSPDRGDEETQYF.

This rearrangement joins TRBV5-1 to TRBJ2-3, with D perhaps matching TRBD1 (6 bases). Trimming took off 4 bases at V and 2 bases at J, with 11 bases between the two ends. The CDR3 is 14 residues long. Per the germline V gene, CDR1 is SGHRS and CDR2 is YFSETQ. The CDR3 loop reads CASSKGQHTDTQYF. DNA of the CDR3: TGCGCCAGCAGCAAAGGACAGCACACAGATACGCAGTATTTT.

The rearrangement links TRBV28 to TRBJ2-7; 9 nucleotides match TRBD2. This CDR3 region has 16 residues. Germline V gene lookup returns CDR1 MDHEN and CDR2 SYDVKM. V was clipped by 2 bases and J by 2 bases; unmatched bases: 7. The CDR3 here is CASSLGLAGRAYEQYF. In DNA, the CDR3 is TGTGCCAGCAGTTTAGGCCTAGCGGGGAGGGCCTACGAGCAGTACTTC.

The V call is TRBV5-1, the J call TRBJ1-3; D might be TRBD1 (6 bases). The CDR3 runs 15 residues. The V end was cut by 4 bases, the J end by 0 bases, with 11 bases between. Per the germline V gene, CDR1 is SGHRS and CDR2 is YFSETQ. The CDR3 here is CASSPQGISGNTIYF. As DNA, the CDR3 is TGCGCCAGCAGCCCTCAGGGGATCTCTGGAAACACCATATATTTT.

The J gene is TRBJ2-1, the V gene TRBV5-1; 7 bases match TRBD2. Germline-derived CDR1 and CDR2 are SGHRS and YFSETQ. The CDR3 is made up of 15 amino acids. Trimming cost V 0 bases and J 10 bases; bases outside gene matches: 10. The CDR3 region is CASSLALASGAEQFF. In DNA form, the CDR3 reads TGCGCCAGCAGCTTGGCCTTGGCGAGCGGGGCAGAGCAGTTCTTC. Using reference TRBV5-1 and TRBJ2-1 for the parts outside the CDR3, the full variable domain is KAGVTQTPRYLIKTRGQQVTLSCSPISGHRSVSWYQQTPGQGLQFLFEYFSETQRNKGNFPGRFSGRQFSNSRSEMNVSTLELGDSALYLCASSLALASGAEQFFGPGTRLTVL.

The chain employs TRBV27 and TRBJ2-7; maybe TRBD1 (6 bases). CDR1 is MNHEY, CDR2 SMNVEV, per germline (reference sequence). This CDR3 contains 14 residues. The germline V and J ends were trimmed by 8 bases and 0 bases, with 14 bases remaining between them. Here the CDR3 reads CASLRTASSYEQYF. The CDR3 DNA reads TGTGCCAGCCTTCGGACAGCTAGCTCCTACGAGCAGTACTTC.

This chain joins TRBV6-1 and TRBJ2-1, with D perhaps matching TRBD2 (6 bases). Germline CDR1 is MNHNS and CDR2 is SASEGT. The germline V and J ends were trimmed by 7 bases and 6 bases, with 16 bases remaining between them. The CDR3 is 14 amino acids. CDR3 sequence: CASKDYSAGNEQFF. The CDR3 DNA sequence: TGTGCCAGCAAGGACTACTCTGCGGGCAATGAGCAGTTCTTC.

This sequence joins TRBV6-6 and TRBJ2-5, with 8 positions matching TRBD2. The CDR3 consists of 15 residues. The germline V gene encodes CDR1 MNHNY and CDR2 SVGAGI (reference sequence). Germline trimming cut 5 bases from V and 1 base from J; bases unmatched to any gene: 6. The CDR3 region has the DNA TGTGCCAGCAGTGCCAATAGCGGGACCCAAGAGACCCAGTACTTC. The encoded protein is CASSANSGTQETQYF.

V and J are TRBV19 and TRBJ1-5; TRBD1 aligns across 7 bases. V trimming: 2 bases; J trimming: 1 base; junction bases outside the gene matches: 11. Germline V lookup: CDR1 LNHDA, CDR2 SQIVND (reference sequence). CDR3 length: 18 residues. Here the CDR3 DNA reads TGTGCCAGTAGTATACCAACGCAGTTACAGGGGAGCAATCAGCCCCAGCATTTT. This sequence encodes CASSIPTQLQGSNQPQHF.

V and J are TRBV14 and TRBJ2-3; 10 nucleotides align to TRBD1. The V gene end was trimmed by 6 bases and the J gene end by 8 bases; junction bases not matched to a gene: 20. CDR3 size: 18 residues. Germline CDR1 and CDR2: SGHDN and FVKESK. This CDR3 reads CASSSAGQGETRRSTQYF. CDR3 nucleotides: TGTGCCAGCAGTTCAGCCGGACAGGGGGAGACTAGGCGGAGTACGCAGTATTTT. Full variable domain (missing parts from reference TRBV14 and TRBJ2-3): EAGVTQFPSHSVIEKGQTVTLRCDPISGHDNLYWYRRVMGKEIKFLLHFVKESKQDESGMPNNRFLAERTGGTYSTLKVQPAELEDSGVYFCASSSAGQGETRRSTQYFGPGTRLTVL.

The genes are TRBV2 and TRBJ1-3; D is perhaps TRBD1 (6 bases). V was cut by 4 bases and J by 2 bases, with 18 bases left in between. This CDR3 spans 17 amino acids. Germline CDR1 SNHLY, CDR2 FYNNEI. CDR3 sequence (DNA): TGTGCCAGCAGTGGGGAGATACTTGGGGGCACTGGAAACACCATATATTTT. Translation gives CASSGEILGGTGNTIYF.

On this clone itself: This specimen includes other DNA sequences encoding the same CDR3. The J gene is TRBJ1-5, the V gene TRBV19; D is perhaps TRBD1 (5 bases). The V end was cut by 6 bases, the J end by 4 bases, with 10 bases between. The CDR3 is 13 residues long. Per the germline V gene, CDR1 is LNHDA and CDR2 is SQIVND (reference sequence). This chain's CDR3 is CASSTQGNQPQHF. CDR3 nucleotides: TGTGCCAGTAGCACTCAGGGTAATCAGCCCCAGCATTTT.

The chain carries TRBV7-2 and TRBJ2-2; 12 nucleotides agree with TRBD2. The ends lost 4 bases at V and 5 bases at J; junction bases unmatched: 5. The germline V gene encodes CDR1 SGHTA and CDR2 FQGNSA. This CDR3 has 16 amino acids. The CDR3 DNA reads TGTGCCAGCAGCTCCCGACTAGCGGGAGATACCGGGGAGCTGTTTTTT. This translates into CASSSRLAGDTGELFF.

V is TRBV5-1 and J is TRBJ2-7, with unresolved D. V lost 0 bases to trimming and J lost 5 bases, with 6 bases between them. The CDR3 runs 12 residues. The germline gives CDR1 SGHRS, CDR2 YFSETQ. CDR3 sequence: CASSLGAHEQYF. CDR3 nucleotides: TGCGCCAGCAGCTTGGGGGCCCACGAGCAGTACTTC. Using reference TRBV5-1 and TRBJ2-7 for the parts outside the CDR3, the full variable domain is KAGVTQTPRYLIKTRGQQVTLSCSPISGHRSVSWYQQTPGQGLQFLFEYFSETQRNKGNFPGRFSGRQFSNSRSEMNVSTLELGDSALYLCASSLGAHEQYFGPGTRLTVT.